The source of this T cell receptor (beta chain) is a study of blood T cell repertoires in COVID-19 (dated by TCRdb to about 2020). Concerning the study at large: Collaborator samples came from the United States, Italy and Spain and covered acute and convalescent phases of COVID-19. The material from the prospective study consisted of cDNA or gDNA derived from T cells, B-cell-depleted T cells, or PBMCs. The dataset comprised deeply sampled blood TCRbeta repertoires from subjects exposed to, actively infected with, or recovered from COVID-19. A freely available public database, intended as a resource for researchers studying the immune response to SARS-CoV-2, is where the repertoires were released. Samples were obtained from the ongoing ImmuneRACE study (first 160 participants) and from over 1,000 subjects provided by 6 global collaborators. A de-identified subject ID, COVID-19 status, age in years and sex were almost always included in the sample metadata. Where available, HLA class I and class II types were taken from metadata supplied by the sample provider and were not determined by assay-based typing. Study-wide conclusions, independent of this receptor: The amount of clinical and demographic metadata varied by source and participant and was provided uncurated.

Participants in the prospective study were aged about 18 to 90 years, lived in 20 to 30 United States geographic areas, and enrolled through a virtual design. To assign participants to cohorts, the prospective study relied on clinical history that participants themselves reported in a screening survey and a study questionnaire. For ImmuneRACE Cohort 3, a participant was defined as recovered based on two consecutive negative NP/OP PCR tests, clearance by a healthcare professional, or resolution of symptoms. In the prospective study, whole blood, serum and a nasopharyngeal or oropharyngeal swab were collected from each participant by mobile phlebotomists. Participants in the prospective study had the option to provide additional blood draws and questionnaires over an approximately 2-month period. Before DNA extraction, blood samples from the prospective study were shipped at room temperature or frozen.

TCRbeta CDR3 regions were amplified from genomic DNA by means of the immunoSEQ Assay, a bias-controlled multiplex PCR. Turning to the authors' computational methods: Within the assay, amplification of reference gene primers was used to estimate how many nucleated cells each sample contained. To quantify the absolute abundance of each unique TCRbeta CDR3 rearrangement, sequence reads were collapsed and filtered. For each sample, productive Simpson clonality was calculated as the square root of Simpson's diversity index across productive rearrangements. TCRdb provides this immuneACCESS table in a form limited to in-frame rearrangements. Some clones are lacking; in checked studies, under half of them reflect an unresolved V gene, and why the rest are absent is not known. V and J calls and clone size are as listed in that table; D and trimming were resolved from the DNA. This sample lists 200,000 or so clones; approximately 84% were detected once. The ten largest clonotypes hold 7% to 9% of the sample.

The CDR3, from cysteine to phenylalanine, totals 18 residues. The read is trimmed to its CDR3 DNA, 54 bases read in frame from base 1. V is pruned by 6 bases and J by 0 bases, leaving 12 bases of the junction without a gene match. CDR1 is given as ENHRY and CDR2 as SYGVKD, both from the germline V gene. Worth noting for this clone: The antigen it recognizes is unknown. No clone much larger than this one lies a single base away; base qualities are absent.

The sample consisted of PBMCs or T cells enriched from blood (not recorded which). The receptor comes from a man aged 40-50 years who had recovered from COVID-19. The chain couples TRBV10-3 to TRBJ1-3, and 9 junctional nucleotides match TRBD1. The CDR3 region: CAISAGTGPTSSGNTIYF. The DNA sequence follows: TGTGCCATCAGCGCCGGGACAGGGCCTACTAGCTCTGGAAACACCATATATTTT.